This TCR beta chain emerged from a study of blood T cell repertoires in COVID-19. Study overall: Spain, Italy and the United States supplied samples that represented acute and convalescent COVID-19.

Germline lookup yields CDR1 SGHNT and CDR2 YYREEE (reference sequence). J lost 5 bases, V lost 3 bases, and 11 bases had no gene match. The CDR3 totals 16 residues. This clone was counted between two and nine times. Per the original methods: Amplification with reference gene primers provided the estimates of nucleated cell counts. Here immunoSEQ multiplex PCR was the method, and the copy in TCRdb shows in-frame clones only, minus some. That table is the source of V, J and clone size, and D and trimming were worked out from the DNA. This table holds some 100,000 clones, approximately 88% found once. Sequencing was done on a sample of peripheral blood. V is TRBV5-4 and J is TRBJ2-5; TRBD1 matches at 9 bases. This TCR came from a woman in her sixties with acute or convalescent COVID-19. CDR3 sequence: CASSWNGQGRGETQYF. Written as DNA, the CDR3 is TGTGCCAGCAGCTGGAACGGACAGGGGAGAGGGGAGACCCAGTACTTC.